This TCR beta chain derives from a study of T-cell memory formation after mild COVID-19. The germline V gene has CDR1 SNHLY and CDR2 FYNNEI. V gave up 2 bases and J gave up 3 bases, with 7 bases separating them. The CDR3 has 13 residues. TCRdb redid the calling of the 5' RACE reads with MiXCR, one entry per CDR3 protein. The table includes 50,000 to 75,000 distinct CDR3 sequences, roughly 10% detected once. The sample taken for sequencing was PBMCs or a T cell subset sorted from them (not recorded which). The TCR comes from a man younger than 35 who had mild COVID-19 (a few samples of this study predate the infection). Cell type and time point are not known. V and J are TRBV2 and TRBJ1-2; D ambiguous. CDR3 bases: TGTGCCAGCAGTGAACGGCCGTACTATGGCTACACCTTC. Translation gives CASSERPYYGYTF.